This TCR beta chain was recovered during a study of graft-versus-host responses after intestinal transplantation. Overall study context: Multivisceral, liver-intestinal, or isolated intestinal grafts were transplanted into recipients. Among the recipients, all got anti-thymocyte globulin induction and then tacrolimus and steroids for 3 to 4 years. Overall study findings and caveats: Allografts of patients with graft-donor T cell macrochimerism showed high graft-versus-host to host-versus-graft clone ratios.

Repertoires were generated with immunoSEQ multiplex PCR, while TCRdb's copy carries only in-frame clones and drops some. The profile shows around 26,000 clones, roughly 78% of them singletons. The CDR3 has 16 residues. Germline V gene data show CDR1 as SGHRS and CDR2 as YFSETQ. The V and J ends lost 5 bases and 2 bases, in that order; junction bases with no gene match: 9. Regarding this clone: As yet, its antigen is unknown.

The input for sequencing was unstimulated CD8+ T cells sorted from spleen or lymph node cells, taken before transplant. The TCR comes from a human donor who was the organ donor for an intestinal transplant. The rearrangement joins TRBV5-1 to TRBJ2-1; 8 bases agree with TRBD2. The CDR3 coding sequence is TGCGCCAGCAGACTCCCGGCGGGGGGAACCTACAATGAGCAGTTCTTC. The encoded protein is CASRLPAGGTYNEQFF.